This paragraph reports one T cell receptor (beta chain). Its antigen is not known. The data derive from a study of cytomegalovirus exposure and HLA in healthy donors. About the research overall: In an early release, HLA-typed donors contributed 77 million or so unique TCR sequences.

Primers: 60 Vbeta forward and 13 Jbeta reverse. Using immunoSEQ multiplex PCR, the repertoire was profiled, and TCRdb retains in-frame clones only, with some absent. The profile shows about 100,000 clones, around 80% of them singletons. Whole-study findings and limits: Later analysis showed most CMV-associated TCR beta chains appearing HLA-restricted. At a 0.05 false discovery rate, a later analysis found about 17,000 TCR beta sequences to be associated with HLA alleles.

This sequence originates from a woman aged 55-70 years in good health and CMV-seronegative. Sequencing was carried out using PBMCs.

CDR3 nucleotides: TGTGCCAGCAGCCCCGGGACTAGTTACAATGAGCAGTTCTTC. Amino acid sequence: CASSPGTSYNEQFF. The V and J genes are TRBV7-9 and TRBJ2-1; 8 nucleotides line up with TRBD2. With V trimmed by 5 bases and J by 4 bases, 4 bases remained unmatched. The germline CDR1 and CDR2 sequences are SEHNR and FQNEAQ (reference sequence). The CDR3 covers 14 residues.